The next 27 T cell receptor beta chains were all read from a single sample in a study of blood T cell repertoires in COVID-19. Profiling relied on immunoSEQ multiplex PCR, and the TCRdb table lists in-frame clones only, not all of them. The sample gives roughly 100,000 clones, roughly 79% of which show up once; 8.5% to 9.5% is in the top ten. Material: peripheral blood. These receptors were taken from a woman between 65 and 79 years old with acute or convalescent COVID-19.

The V and J genes are TRBV18 and TRBJ2-5; 11 bases fit TRBD1. This CDR3 is built from 15 residues. The germline V gene encodes CDR1 KGHSH and CDR2 LQKENI. V shed 2 bases and J 5 bases; nucleotides not matched to a gene: 4. The CDR3 spells CASSPTRTGGETQYF. The CDR3, as DNA: TGTGCCAGCTCACCAACGAGGACAGGGGGCGAGACCCAGTACTTC.

The chain is built from TRBV29-1 and TRBJ1-2; 7 bases agree with TRBD1. J lost 4 bases, V lost 8 bases, and 10 bases had no gene match. Germline lookup yields CDR1 SQVTM and CDR2 ANQGSEA. This CDR3 comprises 13 residues. The CDR3 sequence is CSTSLDRSYGYTF. CDR3 nucleotide sequence: TGCAGCACAAGCCTGGACAGGAGCTATGGCTACACCTTC.

This sequence joins TRBV15 and TRBJ2-1; 10 positions match TRBD1. Germline V lookup: CDR1 LNHNV, CDR2 YYDKDF (reference sequence). Germline trimming cut 1 base from V and 0 bases from J; bases unmatched to any gene: 9. The CDR3 consists of 19 residues. The chain's CDR3 is CATSRAGTGDPSSYNEQFF. CDR3 DNA: TGTGCCACCAGCAGAGCCGGGACAGGGGATCCCAGCTCCTACAATGAGCAGTTCTTC.

This sequence joins TRBV6-5 and TRBJ2-1; D uncertain. CDR1 MNHEY and CDR2 SVGAGI come from the germline V gene. There are 16 residues in the CDR3. V gave up 0 bases and J gave up 5 bases, with 14 bases separating them. The CDR3 protein is CASSYSTGFFDNEQFF. As DNA, the CDR3 is TGTGCCAGCAGTTACTCGACGGGTTTTTTCGACAATGAGCAGTTCTTC.

This clone appeared a single time. The chain has TRBV10-1 and TRBJ2-5, with 7 nucleotides matching TRBD1. The CDR3 spans 14 residues. Germline V CDR1 and CDR2: WNHNN, SYGVQD (reference sequence). J lost 2 bases, V lost 6 bases, and 6 bases had no gene match. DNA of the CDR3: TGCGCCAGCAGCGGTGGGACAGCTCAAGAGACCCAGTACTTC. Amino acids: CASSGGTAQETQYF.

This rearrangement joins TRBV5-6 to TRBJ1-1; no definite D call. Germline CDR1 reads SGHDT; CDR2 reads YYEEEE. V dropped 0 bases and J dropped 8 bases, with 8 bases sitting between them. The CDR3 has 12 amino acids. This CDR3 is CASSLAVTEAFF. CDR3 coding DNA: TGTGCCAGCAGCTTGGCGGTGACAGAAGCTTTCTTT.

The chain combines TRBV21-1 with TRBJ2-7; the D segment call TRBD2 is taken from the table without a DNA check. TRBV21-1 is a listed pseudogene. This CDR3 has 16 residues. The DNA of the CDR3 is TGTGCCAGCAGCATACCGAAAACCGGGACTTATAACGAGCAGTACTTC. As protein: CASSIPKTGTYNEQYF.

The chain recombines TRBV6-2 or TRBV6-3 with TRBJ2-3; possible D gene TRBD2, 6 bases. Germline loops: CDR1 MNHEY, CDR2 SVGEGT. The CDR3 consists of 16 residues. Trimming left V 3 bases short and J 0 bases short, with 13 bases between. The CDR3: CASSYTERASTDTQYF. The CDR3 nucleotides are TGTGCCAGCAGTTATACGGAGCGGGCGAGCACAGATACGCAGTATTTT.

This chain uses TRBV7-3 with TRBJ2-3; 8 bases are a match to TRBD2. Per germline, CDR1 SGHTA and CDR2 FQGTGA. With V trimmed by 5 bases and J by 4 bases, 5 bases remained unmatched. CDR3 size: 14 residues. CDR3 nucleotide sequence: TGTGCCAGCAGCCCTGCAGCGGGAGCAGATACGCAGTATTTT. It translates to CASSPAAGADTQYF.

The gene calls are TRBV3-1 (or the pseudogene TRBV3-2) and TRBJ2-7; 7 nucleotides match TRBD1. The V gene end was trimmed by 1 base and the J gene end by 3 bases; junction bases not matched to a gene: 6. Germline V gives CDR1 LGHDT, CDR2 YNNKEL (reference sequence). This CDR3 is 15 amino acids long. This chain's CDR3 is CASSQGPGQLYEQYF. Written as DNA, the CDR3 is TGTGCCAGCAGCCAAGGACCGGGACAGCTCTACGAGCAGTACTTC.

V and J are TRBV21-1 and TRBJ1-2. TRBV21-1 is a documented pseudogene. CDR3 length equals 15 residues. This chain's CDR3 is CASSKAGRDNYGYTF. DNA for the CDR3: TGTGCCAGCAGCAAAGCGGGGAGGGACAACTATGGCTACACCTTC.

This clone was picked up one time. The chain joins TRBV7-9 to TRBJ2-1; D is unclear. The CDR3 has 13 residues. Germline CDR1 is SEHNR and CDR2 is FQNEAQ (reference sequence). V lost 2 bases, J lost 6 bases, and 8 bases lay in between. CDR3 loop: CASSLLSVNEQFF. The CDR3 bases are TGTGCCAGCAGCTTATTATCGGTCAATGAGCAGTTCTTC.

This clone was found once. This chain connects TRBV7-9 to TRBJ1-4; TRBD1 matches 9 bases. The CDR3 runs to 13 residues. Germline CDR1 is SEHNR and CDR2 is FQNEAQ (reference sequence). After removal of 5 bases from V and 12 bases from J, the junction contained 7 bases not matched to a gene. Written as DNA, the CDR3 is TGTGCCAGCAGCCCCCGGGACAGGGTTCAACTGTTTTTT. Translating it yields CASSPRDRVQLFF.

The chain employs TRBV5-4 and TRBJ2-3, with a possible D match to TRBD2 (6 bases). The V and J ends lost 5 bases and 0 bases respectively, with 13 bases between them. Germline CDR1 reads SGHNT; CDR2 reads YYREEE (reference sequence). CDR3 length equals 15 residues. The CDR3 sequence is CASSDGLPSTDTQYF. As DNA, the CDR3 is TGTGCCAGCAGTGATGGACTACCGAGCACAGATACGCAGTATTTT.

Here the CDR3 DNA reads TGTGCCAGCAGCTTACAGCGTCCTGGGGCCAACGTCCTGACTTTC. It translates to CASSLQRPGANVLTF. The chain combines TRBV13 with TRBJ2-6; D call uncertain. V lost 2 bases and J 2 bases, leaving 7 bases between the germline ends. CDR1 PRHDT and CDR2 FYEKMQ come from the germline V gene (reference sequence). This CDR3 is 15 amino acids long. Supplemented by reference TRBV13 and TRBJ2-6, the full variable domain reads AAGVIQSPRHLIKEKRETATLKCYPIPRHDTVYWYQQGPGQDPQFLISFYEKMQSDKGSIPDRFSAQQFSDYHSELNMSSLELGDSALYFCASSLQRPGANVLTFGAGSRLTVL.

V and J are TRBV9 and TRBJ2-2; 9 bases match TRBD1. Trimming cost V 4 bases and J 7 bases; bases outside gene matches: 5. Germline V gene data show CDR1 as SGDLS and CDR2 as YYNGEE. The CDR3 covers 14 residues. CDR3 in amino acids: CASSLTGGIGELFF. DNA for the CDR3: TGTGCCAGCAGCCTCACAGGGGGCATCGGGGAGCTGTTTTTT.

V is TRBV6-5 and J is TRBJ1-6, with D maybe TRBD1 (6 bases). Trimming pared 6 bases from V and 6 bases from J, leaving 15 bases between. The germline CDR1 and CDR2 sequences are MNHEY and SVGAGI. The CDR3 is 15 amino acids. The CDR3 region is CASRGDGQSNSPLHF. The CDR3 region has the DNA TGTGCCAGCAGGGGAGACGGACAGAGTAATTCACCCCTCCACTTT.

This clone has more than one count but fewer than ten. The chain uses TRBV6-2 or TRBV6-3 and TRBJ2-2; D may be TRBD2 (5 bases). With 2 bases removed from V and 3 bases from J, the gap between germline ends came to 10 bases. The CDR3 has 15 residues. Per germline, CDR1 MNHEY and CDR2 SVGEGT. The CDR3 DNA reads TGTGCCAGCAGTTACGGGCAGAGGGACACCGGGGAGCTGTTTTTT. It encodes CASSYGQRDTGELFF.

Here the CDR3 DNA reads TGTGCCAGCAGCCCCAGAGACTACCGAGACTACGAGCAGTACTTC. Its translation is CASSPRDYRDYEQYF. The gene calls are TRBV14 and TRBJ2-7, with D possibly TRBD2 on 5 matching bases. The germline V gene has CDR1 SGHDN and CDR2 FVKESK. Deletions cut 4 bases from V and 3 bases from J, with 16 bases between. This CDR3 is built from 15 residues.

This chain joins TRBV20-1 and TRBJ2-1; 14 bases map to TRBD2. J was trimmed by 9 bases and V by 3 bases; bases with no gene match: 7. This CDR3 comprises 15 residues. From germline, CDR1 is DFQATT and CDR2 SNEGSKA (reference sequence). CDR3 loop: CSASPGTSGSAEQFF. DNA of the CDR3: TGCAGTGCTAGTCCCGGGACTAGCGGGAGTGCTGAGCAGTTCTTC.

The chain couples TRBV9 to TRBJ2-7; 7 positions match TRBD1. This CDR3 contains 14 residues. After removal of 0 bases from V and 6 bases from J, the junction contained 6 bases not matched to a gene. Germline CDR1 and CDR2: SGDLS and YYNGEE. Here the CDR3 DNA reads TGTGCCAGCAGCGTAGCACGGACAGGAGGCGAGCAGTACTTC. It is translated as CASSVARTGGEQYF.

The sample holds a few counts of this clone. This chain joins TRBV19 and TRBJ2-1, with 8 bases matching TRBD2. The ends lost 1 base at V and 4 bases at J; junction bases unmatched: 6. The CDR3 is made up of 16 amino acids. Germline-derived CDR1 and CDR2 are LNHDA and SQIVND (reference sequence). DNA of the CDR3: TGTGCCAGTAGTATAGTTGCGGGGGGCGCTTACAATGAGCAGTTCTTC. Amino acids: CASSIVAGGAYNEQFF. Complete variable domain (other parts from reference TRBV19 and TRBJ2-1): DGGITQSPKYLFRKEGQNVTLSCEQNLNHDAMYWYRQDPGQGLRLIYYSQIVNDFQKGDIAEGYSVSREKKESFPLTVTSAQKNPTAFYLCASSIVAGGAYNEQFFGPGTRLTVL.

This rearrangement joins TRBV5-4 to TRBJ1-2; 9 nucleotides line up with TRBD1. Germline loops: CDR1 SGHNT, CDR2 YYREEE (reference sequence). V lost 4 bases, J lost 4 bases, and 5 bases stayed unmatched. This CDR3 region has 14 residues. Here the CDR3 reads CASSNRGPGYGYTF. The CDR3 nucleotides read TGTGCCAGCAGCAACAGGGGGCCGGGCTATGGCTACACCTTC.

The chain employs TRBV18 and TRBJ2-2, with 7 bases matching TRBD1. Germline assignment: CDR1 KGHSH and CDR2 LQKENI. V trimming: 3 bases; J trimming: 3 bases; junction bases outside the gene matches: 13. The CDR3 length is 18 residues. CDR3 bases: TGTGCCAGCTCACCGCTTGGCACAGGGGCCGGGGACACCGGGGAGCTGTTTTTT. It specifies CASSPLGTGAGDTGELFF.

The chain links TRBV30 to TRBJ2-7; 8 bases map to TRBD1. Germline-derived CDR1 and CDR2 are GTSNPN and SVGIG (reference sequence). Trimming at V came to 7 bases and at J to 5 bases, leaving 10 bases not matched to a gene. CDR3 length: 13 residues. The CDR3 sequence: CASVRDRPHEQYF. Here the CDR3 DNA reads TGTGCCTCAGTCCGGGACAGGCCCCACGAGCAGTACTTC.

The CDR3 loop reads CASSQDPPGQSEAFF. The CDR3 DNA follows: TGCGCCAGCAGCCAAGATCCCCCGGGACAGTCTGAAGCTTTCTTT. The chain employs TRBV4-1 and TRBJ1-1, with TRBD1 identical over 7 bases. The CDR3 is made up of 15 amino acids. The germline gives CDR1 MGHRA, CDR2 YSYEKL. V dropped 0 bases and J dropped 6; count of bases not matched to a gene: 7.

In its sample, this clone was seen a few times. V usage is TRBV7-9 and J usage is TRBJ2-5; 10 bases align to TRBD2. Per germline, CDR1 SEHNR and CDR2 FQNEAQ (reference sequence). V was clipped by 5 bases and J by 1 base; unmatched bases: 7. The CDR3 runs to 16 residues. Here the CDR3 DNA reads TGTGCCAGCAGCCCTCCGACTAGCGGGCGCCAAGAGACCCAGTACTTC. Translating gives CASSPPTSGRQETQYF.